Listed below are T cell receptor beta chains from one sample, sequenced in a study of a mutant IDH1 vaccine in newly diagnosed glioma. Using immunoSEQ multiplex PCR, the repertoire was profiled, and TCRdb retains in-frame clones only, with some absent. Among 35,000 to 40,000 clones listed, roughly 89% were seen once. For these receptors, no antigen is known. The sequenced sample was PBMCs, obtained from a glioma patient whose treatment included an IDH1 peptide vaccine. The receptor set was obtained from a man in his forties with glioma. Each CDR3 is given with its conserved first and last residue. A D gene is named only where the DNA matches it firmly.

TRBD1 TRBV5-1 CASSLAGQGDEQYF
. TRBV2 CASAYTGELFF
TRBD1 TRBV28 CASSRTGYEQYF
. TRBV7-9 CASNTRQDGYTF
. TRBV4-2 CASSQDQGNPYGYTF
TRBD2 TRBV29-1 CSPTGTSATDTQYF
. TRBV27 CASSPGWAESSYNEQFF
. TRBV5-4 CASSPLVGRDLFNEQFF
. TRBV27 CASSASTGIHEQYF
TRBD2 TRBV5-1 CASSSQRETGEQFF
. TRBV11-3 CASSRGLSGNTEAFF
. TRBV18 CASSPGNPENTEAFF
. TRBV11-1 CASRRGGWGTEAFF